In its sample, the clone carrying this TCR beta chain was seen a few times. Its specificity is not known. Germline CDR1 reads SGHRS; CDR2 reads YFSETQ. This CDR3 is built from 17 residues. J gave up 2 bases and V 0 bases, and 7 bases lay outside the gene matches. The data originate from a study of identical twins. TCRdb reprocessed the 5' RACE reads with MiXCR, giving one entry per CDR3 protein. The sample carries some 460,000 distinct CDR3 sequences, approximately 15% recorded once. Study-level points and caveats: Memory repertoires lacked the insertion deficit that abundant cord blood beta clonotypes showed.

These data are also associated with another study on yellow fever vaccine responses in identical twins.

This receptor was obtained from a woman between 18 and 29 years old in good health. Sequencing input: CD4+ T cells sorted from blood. The chain employs TRBV5-1 and TRBJ2-5, with TRBD2 identical over 10 bases. CDR3 protein: CASSLVGLAVLQETQYF. In DNA form, the CDR3 reads TGCGCCAGCAGCTTGGTAGGACTAGCGGTACTACAAGAGACCCAGTACTTC.